The following is a TCR beta chain sequence with its context. Its antigen remains unidentified. The data originate from a study of response to subunit inactivated influenza vaccine. From the RT-PCR reads, TCRdb called clonotypes with MiXCR, one entry per CDR3 protein. The sample gives roughly 460,000 distinct CDR3 sequences, 11% of which show up once; roughly 12% is in the top ten. Study findings and constraints: The authors put forward the suggestion that each seasonal influenza vaccination may bring in only a limited number of new T cells.

This clonotype was sampled from a man aged 45 to 65 who received an inactivated influenza vaccine. The sequenced sample was PBMCs from blood, obtained about 40 days after vaccination.

CDR3 DNA sequence: TGTGCCAGCAGCTTAGACGGGGGCACAGATACGCAGTATTTT. Protein product: CASSLDGGTDTQYF. This rearrangement joins TRBV7-9 to TRBJ2-3, with a possible D match to TRBD2 (5 bases). From germline, CDR1 is SEHNR and CDR2 FQNEAQ (reference sequence). Trimming took 1 base from V and 1 from J, leaving 6 bases between them. The CDR3 is 14 residues long.